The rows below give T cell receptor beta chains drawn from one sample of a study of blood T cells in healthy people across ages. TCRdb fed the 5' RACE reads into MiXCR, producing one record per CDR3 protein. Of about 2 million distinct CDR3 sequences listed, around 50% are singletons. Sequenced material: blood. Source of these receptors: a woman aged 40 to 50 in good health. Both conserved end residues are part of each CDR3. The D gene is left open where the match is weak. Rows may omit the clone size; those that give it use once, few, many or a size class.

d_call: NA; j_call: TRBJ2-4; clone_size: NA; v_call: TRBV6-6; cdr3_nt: TGTGCCAGCAGTATCTACAGGGATACAGCCAAAAACATTCAGTACTTC; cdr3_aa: CASSIYRDTAKNIQYF
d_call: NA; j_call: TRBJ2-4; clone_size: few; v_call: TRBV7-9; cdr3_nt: TGTGCCAGCAGCTTAGTAGGGGGAGCCAGAGCCAAAAACATTCAGTACTTC; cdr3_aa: CASSLVGGARAKNIQYF
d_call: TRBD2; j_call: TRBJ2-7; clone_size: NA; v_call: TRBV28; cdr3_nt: TGTGCCAGCAGTTTAGGGGGGGAGTTGTCTTACGAGCAGTACTTC; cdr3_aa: CASSLGGELSYEQYF
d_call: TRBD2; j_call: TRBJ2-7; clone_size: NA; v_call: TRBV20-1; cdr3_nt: TGCAGTGCCCCACTAGCGGGGCTATACGAGCAGTACTTC; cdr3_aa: CSAPLAGLYEQYF
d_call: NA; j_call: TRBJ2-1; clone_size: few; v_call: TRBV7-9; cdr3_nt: TGTGCCAGCGCGTGGGGGGCCTCCTACAATGAGCAGTTCTTC; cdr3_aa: CASAWGASYNEQFF
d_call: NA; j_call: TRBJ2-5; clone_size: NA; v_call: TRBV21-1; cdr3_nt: TGTGCCAGCAGCAAAGTGGTAGGGGGACTCCAAGAGACCCAGTACTTC; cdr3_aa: CASSKVVGGLQETQYF
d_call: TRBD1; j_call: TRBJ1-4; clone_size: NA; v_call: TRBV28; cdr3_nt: TGTGCCAGCAGTTTACTCCGGGACAGGGATGAAAAACTGTTTTTT; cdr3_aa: CASSLLRDRDEKLFF
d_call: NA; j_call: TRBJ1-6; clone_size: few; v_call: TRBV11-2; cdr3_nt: TGTGCCAGCAGCTTAGACCCAAATAATTCACCCCTCCACTTT; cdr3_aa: CASSLDPNNSPLHF
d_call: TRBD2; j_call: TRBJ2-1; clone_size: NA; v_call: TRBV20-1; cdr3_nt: TGCAGTGCTTCCACTAGCGGGGGGGCCGATGAGCAGTTCTTC; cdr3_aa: CSASTSGGADEQFF
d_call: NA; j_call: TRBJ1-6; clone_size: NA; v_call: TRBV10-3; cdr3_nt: TGTGCCATCAGTGGACGGGGAGGGGGAGAGACACCCCTCCACTTT; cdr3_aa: CAISGRGGGETPLHF
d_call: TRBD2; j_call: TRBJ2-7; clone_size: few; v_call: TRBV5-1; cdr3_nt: TGCGCCAGCAGCTTGGGTCCGAGCGGGAGAGCCTACGAGCAGTACTTC; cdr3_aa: CASSLGPSGRAYEQYF
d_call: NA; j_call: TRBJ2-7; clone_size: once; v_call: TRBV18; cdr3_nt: TGTGCCAGCTCACCACCGGGTTTTAGGACATCCCCCTCCTACGAGCAGTACTTC; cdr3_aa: CASSPPGFRTSPSYEQYF
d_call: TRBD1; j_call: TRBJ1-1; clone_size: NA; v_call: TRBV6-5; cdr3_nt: TGTGCCAGCAGGGACAGGGGGCTCTACACTGAAGCTTTCTTT; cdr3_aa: CASRDRGLYTEAFF
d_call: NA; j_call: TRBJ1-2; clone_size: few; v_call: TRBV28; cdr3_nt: TGTGCCAGCAGTTCGCCCCCCCACTATGGCTACACCTTC; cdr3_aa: CASSSPPHYGYTF
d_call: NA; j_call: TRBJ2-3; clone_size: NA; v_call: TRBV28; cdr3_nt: TGTGCCAGCAGTTCCCGCGGGGTTGGAACAGATACGCAGTATTTT; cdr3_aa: CASSSRGVGTDTQYF
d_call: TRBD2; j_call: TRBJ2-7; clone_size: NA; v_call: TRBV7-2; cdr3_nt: TGTGCCACGACGGCGGCTAGCGGTTCAATCTCCTACGAGCAGTACTTC; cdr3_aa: CATTAASGSISYEQYF
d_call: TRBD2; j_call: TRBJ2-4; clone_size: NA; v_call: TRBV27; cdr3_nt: TGTGCCAGCAGTAAACGGACTAGCGGGGGAAAAAACATTCAGTACTTC; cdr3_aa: CASSKRTSGGKNIQYF
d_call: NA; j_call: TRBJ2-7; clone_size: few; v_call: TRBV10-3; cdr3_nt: TGTGCCATCAGGAGACAGGAGAGCTCCTACGAGCAGTACTTC; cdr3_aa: CAIRRQESSYEQYF
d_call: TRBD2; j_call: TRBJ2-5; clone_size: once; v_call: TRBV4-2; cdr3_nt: TGTGCCGGCAGCCAGCGGGGGACCCAAGAGACCCAGTACTTC; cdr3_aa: CAGSQRGTQETQYF
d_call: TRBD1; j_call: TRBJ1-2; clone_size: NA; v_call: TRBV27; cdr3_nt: TGTGCCAGCAGTGGTTGGACAGGGGGCGCGAATAACTATGGCTACACCTTC; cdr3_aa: CASSGWTGGANNYGYTF
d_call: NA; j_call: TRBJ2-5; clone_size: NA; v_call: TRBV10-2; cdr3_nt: TGCGCCAGCAGTGAGAAGGGGGGCCAAGAGACCCAGTACTTC; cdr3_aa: CASSEKGGQETQYF
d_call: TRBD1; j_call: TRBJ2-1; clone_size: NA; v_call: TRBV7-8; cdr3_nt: TGTGCCAGCAGCTTAGTCGGGACAGGGGTCGGACATGAGCAGTTCTTC; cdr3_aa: CASSLVGTGVGHEQFF
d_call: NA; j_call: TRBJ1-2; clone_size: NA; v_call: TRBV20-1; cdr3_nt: TGCAGTGCCTCGAGGGGGGTTGATGGCTACACCTTC; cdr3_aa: CSASRGVDGYTF
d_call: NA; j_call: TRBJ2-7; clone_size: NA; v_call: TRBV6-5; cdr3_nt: TGTGCCAGCCAGGACAGCTTGACCTACGAGCAGTACTTC; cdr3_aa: CASQDSLTYEQYF
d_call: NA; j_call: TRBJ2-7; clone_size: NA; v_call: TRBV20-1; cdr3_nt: TGCAGTGCTCCGGGACTCCTAGCCGACGAGCAGTACTTC; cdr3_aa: CSAPGLLADEQYF
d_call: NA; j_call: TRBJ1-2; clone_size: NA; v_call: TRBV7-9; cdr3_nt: TGTGCCAGCAGCTTATCCGGGATCGAATTTGGCTACACCTTC; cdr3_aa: CASSLSGIEFGYTF
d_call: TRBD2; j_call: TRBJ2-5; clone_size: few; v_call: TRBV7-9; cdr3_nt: TGTGCCAGCAGCTCCGTCGGGGGGGGAGAGACCCAGTACTTC; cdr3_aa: CASSSVGGGETQYF
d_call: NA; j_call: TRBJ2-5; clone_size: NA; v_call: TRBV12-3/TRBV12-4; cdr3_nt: TGTGCCAGCACTCCTAGGGGCCAAGCGGAGACCCAGTACTTC; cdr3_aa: CASTPRGQAETQYF
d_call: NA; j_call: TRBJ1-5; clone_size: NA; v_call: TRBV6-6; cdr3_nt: TGTGCCAGCCAGGAACTTCGAGAGGACAATCAGCCCCAGCATTTT; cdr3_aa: CASQELREDNQPQHF
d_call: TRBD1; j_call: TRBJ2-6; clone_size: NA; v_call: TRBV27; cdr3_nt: TGTGCCAGCAGAGGACAGGGGTCCTACTCTGGGGCCAACGTCCTGACTTTC; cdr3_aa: CASRGQGSYSGANVLTF
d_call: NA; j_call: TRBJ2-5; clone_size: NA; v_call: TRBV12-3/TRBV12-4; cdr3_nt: TGTGCCAGCAGTTTACCGGACTACTGTGAGACCCAGTACTTC; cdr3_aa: CASSLPDYCETQYF